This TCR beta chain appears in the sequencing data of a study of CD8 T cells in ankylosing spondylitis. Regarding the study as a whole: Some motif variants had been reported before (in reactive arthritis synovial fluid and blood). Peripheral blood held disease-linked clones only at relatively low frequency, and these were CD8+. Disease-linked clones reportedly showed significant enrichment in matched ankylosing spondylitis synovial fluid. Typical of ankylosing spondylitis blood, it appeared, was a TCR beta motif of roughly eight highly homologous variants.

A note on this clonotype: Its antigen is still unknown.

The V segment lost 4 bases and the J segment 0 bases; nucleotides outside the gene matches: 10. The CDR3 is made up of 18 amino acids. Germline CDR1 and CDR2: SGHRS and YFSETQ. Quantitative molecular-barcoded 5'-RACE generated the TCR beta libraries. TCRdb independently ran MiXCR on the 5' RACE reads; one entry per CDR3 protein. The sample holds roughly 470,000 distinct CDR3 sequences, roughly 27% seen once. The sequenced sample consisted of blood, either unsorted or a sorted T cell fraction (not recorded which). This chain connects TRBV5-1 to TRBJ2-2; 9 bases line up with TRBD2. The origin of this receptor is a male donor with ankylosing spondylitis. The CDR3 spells CASSRTSERHANTGELFF. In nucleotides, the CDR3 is TGCGCCAGCAGCCGGACTAGCGAGAGACACGCGAACACCGGGGAGCTGTTTTTT.